This T cell receptor (beta chain) was documented in a study of blood T cell repertoires in COVID-19. About the research overall: Samples taken during acute and convalescent COVID-19 were collected in the United States, Italy and Spain. In each case, the material was cDNA or gDNA derived from T cells, B-cell-depleted T cells, or PBMCs.

Trimming removed 6 bases from V and 6 bases from J, with 8 bases in between. The CDR3 runs to 12 residues. Per the original methods: Amplification with reference gene primers provided the estimates of nucleated cell counts. Generated by immunoSEQ multiplex PCR, the TCRdb table keeps only in-frame clones and is missing some. V and J calls plus clone size are reproduced from that table; the DNA served to infer D and trimming. This table holds around 230,000 clones, 81% found once. The sequenced sample consisted of peripheral blood. The receptor comes from a woman aged 80 or older with acute or convalescent COVID-19. The chain carries TRBV12-3 or TRBV12-4 and TRBJ2-2; D is perhaps TRBD2 (5 bases). The CDR3 loop reads CASRRVAGELFF. CDR3 sequence (DNA): TGTGCCAGCAGGAGGGTAGCCGGGGAGCTGTTTTTT.